Given below is one T cell receptor (beta chain) in context. Its specificity is unknown. This CDR3 is built from 15 residues. The junction had 8 bases not matched to a gene; V was cut back by 5 bases and J by 5 bases. The germline CDR1 and CDR2 sequences are SGHAT and FQNNGV. The entry originates in a study of T cell repertoires in cytomegalovirus infection. Overall study context: Peptides in the study included HLA-C-restricted and HLA-B-restricted CMV epitopes. Shared public TCR beta signatures pointed to both CMV infection and a matching HLA type.

TCRdb recomputed calls from the reads with MiXCR, one row per CDR3 protein. This repertoire shows about 110,000 distinct CDR3 sequences, about 28% found once; its top ten account for roughly 81%. Study conclusions and caveats: The ex vivo response was dominated by HLA-C-restricted CMV-specific TCR beta clonotypes. Accumulated public TCR beta family frequency recognized individuals carrying CMV together with the relevant HLA.

Source: CD8+ T cells from cultured PBMCs, taken from culture after CMV antigen stimulation. The receptor comes from a human donor in good health (CMV status not recorded). Some clones in this sample may be carry-over from other donors' samples. The chain joins TRBV11-2 to TRBJ2-2; the match to TRBD1 covers 7 bases. The CDR3 is CASSPRQGGTGELFF. The DNA for the CDR3 is TGTGCCAGCAGCCCCCGACAGGGTGGGACCGGGGAGCTGTTTTTT. The whole variable domain, filled in from reference TRBV11-2 and TRBJ2-2, reads EAGVAQSPRYKIIEKRQSVAFWCNPISGHATLYWYQQILGQGPKLLIQFQNNGVVDDSQLPKDRFSAERLKGVDSTLKIQPAKLEDSAVYLCASSPRQGGTGELFFGEGSRLTVL.